A single sample is the source of the 15 T cell receptor beta chains below, sequenced in a study of cytomegalovirus exposure and HLA in healthy donors. Primers for the PCR totalled 60 Vbeta and 13 Jbeta. Data came from immunoSEQ multiplex PCR; TCRdb stores just in-frame clones and leaves some out. Here the sample spans about 120,000 clones, 55% to 70% being singletons. The sequenced material came from PBMCs. The receptors originated from a woman in her twenties or thirties in good health and CMV-seronegative.

The V and J genes are TRBV2 and TRBJ2-2; 7 nucleotides line up with TRBD2. CDR1 and CDR2 (germline): SNHLY, FYNNEI. This CDR3 has 13 amino acids. Trimming at V came to 7 bases and at J to 4 bases, leaving 3 bases not matched to a gene. CDR3 DNA: TGTGCCAGCAAAGAGCGGGGCACCGGGGAGCTGTTTTTT. Translated: CASKERGTGELFF.

This clone was detected a few times. V is TRBV7-3 and J is TRBJ2-1; TRBD1 matches 8 bases. The V segment lost 4 bases and the J segment 4 bases; nucleotides outside the gene matches: 6. Germline CDR1 reads SGHTA; CDR2 reads FQGTGA. This CDR3 has 15 residues. In DNA form, the CDR3 reads TGTGCCAGCAGCTCCGGACAGGGTCCTTACAATGAGCAGTTCTTC. Translated, it gives CASSSGQGPYNEQFF.

The chain is built from TRBV30 and TRBJ1-6, with unresolved D. Germline CDR1 GTSNPN, CDR2 SVGIG (reference sequence). This CDR3 has 13 amino acids. Trimming removed 1 base from V and 5 bases from J, with 6 bases in between. The DNA for the CDR3 is TGTGCCTGGAGTGGAGATAATAATTCACCCCTCCACTTT. This codes for CAWSGDNNSPLHF.

The V call is TRBV6-6, the J call TRBJ2-1; 12 nucleotides align to TRBD2. The CDR3 has 16 residues. Germline assignment: CDR1 MNHNY and CDR2 SVGAGI (reference sequence). Trimming at V came to 6 bases and at J to 1 base, leaving 4 bases not matched to a gene. CDR3: CASSASGRASYNEQFF. CDR3 nucleotide sequence: TGTGCCAGCAGCGCTAGCGGGAGGGCTTCCTACAATGAGCAGTTCTTC.

The chain joins TRBV5-6 to TRBJ1-5; 10 nucleotides line up with TRBD1. The CDR3 sequence is 18 residues long. V dropped 2 bases and J dropped 3; count of bases not matched to a gene: 11. Germline CDR1 is SGHDT and CDR2 is YYEEEE. CDR3 residues: CASSLSTGTGALNQPQHF. CDR3 sequence (DNA): TGTGCCAGCAGCTTATCCACCGGGACAGGGGCTCTCAATCAGCCCCAGCATTTT.

The J gene is TRBJ1-4, the V gene TRBV4-3; D is possibly TRBD1 (5 bases). Germline V lookup: CDR1 LGHNA, CDR2 YSLEER. The V and J ends lost 2 bases and 0 bases respectively, with 7 bases between them. The CDR3 is made up of 15 amino acids. Here the CDR3 reads CASSQQGTTNEKLFF. The CDR3 nucleotides are TGCGCCAGCAGCCAACAGGGTACAACTAATGAAAAACTGTTTTTT.

V and J are TRBV29-1 and TRBJ2-7; D might be TRBD2 (6 bases). Germline lookup yields CDR1 SQVTM and CDR2 ANQGSEA. V was trimmed by 7 bases and J by 5 bases, leaving 15 bases between them. The CDR3 length is 12 residues. CDR3 DNA sequence: TGCAGCGCCGGGGAGGATCGAGACGAGCAGTACTTC. Amino acid sequence: CSAGEDRDEQYF.

V usage is TRBV6-6 and J usage is TRBJ2-7; 9 positions agree with TRBD1. Germline V CDR1 and CDR2: MNHNY, SVGAGI (reference sequence). V lost 0 bases to trimming and J lost 3 bases; unmatched junction nucleotides: 3. The CDR3 loop spans 15 amino acids. CDR3 coding DNA: TGTGCCAGCAGTTACTCGGGACAGGGAGGCTACGAGCAGTACTTC. Translating gives CASSYSGQGGYEQYF.

This rearrangement joins TRBV6-5 to TRBJ2-3, with TRBD2 identical over 12 bases. CDR3 length: 16 residues. The V segment lost 0 bases and the J segment 3 bases; nucleotides outside the gene matches: 1. CDR1 MNHEY and CDR2 SVGAGI come from the germline V gene. DNA of the CDR3: TGTGCCAGCAGTTACTCGACTAGCGGGAGTACAGATACGCAGTATTTT. Translated, it gives CASSYSTSGSTDTQYF.

The rearrangement links TRBV29-1 to TRBJ2-1; 9 nucleotides line up with TRBD1. V lost 8 bases and J lost 7; bases outside the gene matches: 15. Germline CDR1 reads SQVTM; CDR2 reads ANQGSEA. The CDR3 is 15 amino acids. This CDR3 is CSLMGDRVNPNEQFF. CDR3 nucleotides: TGCAGCCTGATGGGGGACAGGGTGAACCCGAATGAGCAGTTCTTC.

This clone was counted a few times. The V call is TRBV5-1, the J call TRBJ2-7; weak D call: TRBD1 (5 bases). CDR1 is SGHRS and CDR2 is YFSETQ in the germline V gene. The V end lost 5 bases, the J end lost 3 bases, and 9 bases lay between the germline ends. The CDR3 sequence is 12 residues long. For the CDR3, the DNA is TGCGCCAGCAGTGACGACAGCTACGAGCAGTACTTC. Protein sequence: CASSDDSYEQYF.

This clone was found a few times. The V gene is TRBV5-1, the J gene TRBJ1-2, with 9 bases fitting TRBD1. The CDR3 is 15 amino acids. Trimming removed 3 bases from V and 10 bases from J; junction bases left unmatched: 13. Germline V lookup: CDR1 SGHRS, CDR2 YFSETQ. The CDR3 sequence: CASSYSPRDRDVYTF. CDR3 sequence (DNA): TGCGCCAGCAGCTATTCCCCTCGGGACAGGGATGTCTACACCTTC.

J is TRBJ1-2 and V is TRBV27, with D possibly being TRBD1 (5 bases). V shed 6 bases and J shed 8 bases, with 22 bases lying between them. This CDR3 contains 15 residues. Germline-derived CDR1 and CDR2 are MNHEY and SMNVEV (reference sequence). Here the CDR3 DNA reads TGTGCCAGCAGAGCCACACCAGGGTCACGTAACGGCTACACCTTC. It yields the protein CASRATPGSRNGYTF.

This clone was seen only a few times. V and J are TRBV19 and TRBJ1-6; D gene ambiguous. Trimming left V 6 bases short and J 5 bases short, with 11 bases between. There are 14 residues in the CDR3. Germline V gene data show CDR1 as LNHDA and CDR2 as SQIVND (reference sequence). CDR3 nucleotide sequence: TGTGCCAGTAGCCTGATAGTAGATAATTCACCCCTCCACTTT. Translating it yields CASSLIVDNSPLHF.

Regarding this clone: The junction departs from germline at one end; a sequencing error may be responsible. The chain links TRBV5-1 to TRBJ2-2; D may match TRBD1 or TRBD2 (6 bases each). The germline V gene has CDR1 SGHRS and CDR2 YFSETQ. CDR3 length equals 14 residues. The CDR3 sequence: CASSLEGHGGELFF. The CDR3 bases are TGCGCTAGCAGCTTGGAGGGACATGGCGGGGAGCTGTTTTTT.